Shown below are 14 T cell receptor beta chains from a single sample sequenced in a study of T cell repertoires in cytomegalovirus infection. Their antigens are not known. TCRdb fed the reads into MiXCR, producing one record per CDR3 protein. This sample has 570,000 or so distinct CDR3 sequences, with almost 40% found just once. The sample in question was cultured PBMCs, obtained from culture after CMV antigen stimulation. Receptors were obtained from a human donor in good health (CMV status not recorded). Some clones in this sample may be carry-over from other donors' samples.

V gene TRBV23-1 combines with J gene TRBJ1-5, with TRBD1 as a possible D gene (6 bases). TRBV23-1 is an open reading frame whose function is uncertain. CDR3 size: 16 residues. V lost 0 bases, J lost 6 bases, and 15 bases lay in between. Written as DNA, the CDR3 is TGCGCCAGCAGTCAATCGTTCAGGGGATTAGGTCAGCCCCAGCATTTT. Translation gives CASSQSFRGLGQPQHF.

The table lists this clonotype with many counts. The chain combines TRBV7-2 with TRBJ2-3; 9 positions match TRBD2. The germline gives CDR1 SGHTA, CDR2 FQGNSA. V lost 7 bases to trimming and J lost 4 bases; unmatched junction nucleotides: 6. This CDR3 spans 14 amino acids. The CDR3 sequence is CASTRGGDSDTQYF. The CDR3 bases are TGTGCCAGCACGCGGGGGGGCGATTCAGATACGCAGTATTTT.

This chain links TRBV7-8 with TRBJ1-5; the D is unclear. There are 20 residues in the CDR3. Trimming left V 2 bases short and J 1 base short, with 24 bases between. Germline V gene data show CDR1 as SGHVS and CDR2 as FQNEAQ. As DNA, the CDR3 is TGTGCCAGCAGCTTATATCTCCCCCGAAGCGCAGCAGTCAGCAATCAGCCCCAGCATTTT. Translation: CASSLYLPRSAAVSNQPQHF.

The chain is built from TRBV12-5 and TRBJ2-1; D possibly corresponds to TRBD1 (6 bases). The V end lost 5 bases, the J end lost 10 bases, and 15 bases lay between the germline ends. The CDR3 contains 13 residues. Germline V gene lookup returns CDR1 LGHNT and CDR2 FRNRAP. CDR3 sequence (DNA): TGTGCTAGTGGTGAAACAGGGTGGGACGAGCAGTTCTTC. This codes for CASGETGWDEQFF.

The chain joins TRBV6-5 to TRBJ2-3; either TRBD1 or TRBD2 may supply D (6 bases each). The CDR3 has 17 amino acids. The V and J ends lost 0 bases and 0 bases respectively, with 13 bases between them. From germline, CDR1 is MNHEY and CDR2 SVGAGI. CDR3 DNA: TGTGCCAGCAGTTACTCATCACCGGGGGCGAGCACAGATACGCAGTATTTT. Translating it yields CASSYSSPGASTDTQYF.

The chain combines TRBV7-2 with TRBJ1-3; a weak D match, TRBD1 (5 bases). CDR1 is SGHTA, CDR2 FQGNSA, per germline. CDR3 length equals 16 residues. V shed 1 base and J shed 3 bases, with 13 bases lying between them. CDR3 coding DNA: TGTGCCAGCAGCTTAGGGATGGTGGGGCTTGGAAACACCATATATTTT. The encoded protein is CASSLGMVGLGNTIYF.

The chain links TRBV7-2 to TRBJ1-2, with a possible D match to TRBD1 (5 bases). V dropped 1 base and J dropped 6 bases, with 12 bases sitting between them. Germline CDR1 SGHTA, CDR2 FQGNSA. The CDR3 spans 14 residues. The CDR3 loop reads CASSLGAGPDGYTF. In nucleotides, the CDR3 is TGTGCCAGCAGCTTAGGAGCAGGGCCGGATGGCTACACCTTC.

The chain carries TRBV15 and TRBJ2-1, with D unclear. Germline CDR1 and CDR2: LNHNV and YYDKDF (reference sequence). V lost 0 bases to trimming and J lost 16 bases, with 13 bases between them. CDR3 length equals 12 residues. CDR3 coding DNA: TGTGCCACCAGCAGAGAAGGCAGAGCCCGCTTCTTC. Translated, it gives CATSREGRARFF. The variable domain in full, completed from reference TRBV15 and TRBJ2-1, reads DAMVIQNPRYQVTQFGKPVTLSCSQTLNHNVMYWYQQKSSQAPKLLFHYYDKDFNNEADTPDNFQSRRPNTSFCFLDIRSPGLGDTAMYLCATSREGRARFFGPGTRLTVL.

The rearrangement uses TRBV7-9 and TRBJ2-7; D may be TRBD1 or TRBD2 (6 bases each). The V and J ends lost 8 bases and 3 bases respectively, with 14 bases between them. Germline V lookup: CDR1 SEHNR, CDR2 FQNEAQ (reference sequence). The CDR3 is made up of 13 amino acids. DNA for the CDR3: TGTGCCAGCGGGGGGCCGGTCCTCTACGAGCAGTACTTC. Translating it yields CASGGPVLYEQYF.

This chain uses TRBV20-1 with TRBJ2-7; D not resolved. The CDR3 totals 15 residues. Deletions cut 0 bases from V and 6 bases from J, with 18 bases between. CDR1 is DFQATT and CDR2 is SNEGSKA in the germline V gene (reference sequence). CDR3: CSARDLNYGHGEQYF. In nucleotides, the CDR3 is TGCAGTGCTAGAGATCTGAACTACGGGCACGGCGAGCAGTACTTC.

This clonotype has more than one count but fewer than ten. The rearrangement joins TRBV12-3 or TRBV12-4 to TRBJ2-7; 9 bases match TRBD2. The CDR3 extends over 12 amino acids. V was pared by 6 bases and J by 4 bases, with 1 base of the junction left unmatched. CDR3 in amino acids: CASRREGYEQYF. The CDR3 bases are TGTGCCAGCAGGCGGGAGGGGTACGAGCAGTACTTC.

This clonotype came up a few times. V is TRBV4-1 and J is TRBJ1-1, with D hard to call. V shed 10 bases and J shed 8 bases, with 20 bases lying between them. Germline CDR1 MGHRA, CDR2 YSYEKL. The CDR3 sequence is 13 residues long. The DNA for the CDR3 is TGCGCCACATCTCCGGTTGGAGAAGAAGAAGCTTTCTTT. The encoded protein is CATSPVGEEEAFF.

This sequence joins TRBV6-6 and TRBJ2-2; D might be TRBD2 (6 bases). This CDR3 has 13 residues. V dropped 10 bases and J dropped 8 bases, with 17 bases sitting between them. Germline CDR1 reads MNHNY; CDR2 reads SVGAGI (reference sequence). CDR3 sequence: CATKSGGAGELFF. The CDR3 DNA sequence: TGTGCCACAAAGAGCGGAGGGGCAGGGGAGCTGTTTTTT.

The DNA for the CDR3 is TGTGCCAGCGCCGTTGGGGATACGCAGTATTTT. The encoded protein is CASAVGDTQYF. The chain employs TRBV6-6 and TRBJ2-3, with D uncertain. The CDR3 is 11 residues long. The germline V and J ends were trimmed by 8 bases and 6 bases, with 9 bases remaining between them. Looked up from germline, CDR1 is MNHNY and CDR2 is SVGAGI (reference sequence).